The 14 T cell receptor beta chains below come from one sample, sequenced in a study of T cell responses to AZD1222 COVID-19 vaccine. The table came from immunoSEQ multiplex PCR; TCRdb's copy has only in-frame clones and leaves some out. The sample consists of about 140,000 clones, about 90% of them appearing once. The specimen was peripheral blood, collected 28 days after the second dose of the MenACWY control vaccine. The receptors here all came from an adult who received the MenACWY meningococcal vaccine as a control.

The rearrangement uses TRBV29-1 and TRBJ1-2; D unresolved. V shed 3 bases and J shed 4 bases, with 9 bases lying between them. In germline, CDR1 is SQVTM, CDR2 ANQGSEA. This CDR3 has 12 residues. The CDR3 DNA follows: TGCAGCGTTGATTGGCCAGCCTATGGCTACACCTTC. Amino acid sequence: CSVDWPAYGYTF.

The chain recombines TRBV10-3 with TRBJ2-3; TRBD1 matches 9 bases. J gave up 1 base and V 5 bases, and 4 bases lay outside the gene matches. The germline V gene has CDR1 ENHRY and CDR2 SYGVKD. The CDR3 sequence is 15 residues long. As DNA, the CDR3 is TGTGCCATCAGTAAGGACAGGGGAGGCACAGATACGCAGTATTTT. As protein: CAISKDRGGTDTQYF.

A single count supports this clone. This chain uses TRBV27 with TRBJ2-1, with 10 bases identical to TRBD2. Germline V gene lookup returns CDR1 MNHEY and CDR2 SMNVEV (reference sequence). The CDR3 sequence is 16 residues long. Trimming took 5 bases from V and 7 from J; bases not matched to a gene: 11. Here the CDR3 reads CASSTLAGANGNEQFF. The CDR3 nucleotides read TGTGCCAGCAGTACTCTAGCGGGGGCCAACGGGAATGAGCAGTTCTTC.

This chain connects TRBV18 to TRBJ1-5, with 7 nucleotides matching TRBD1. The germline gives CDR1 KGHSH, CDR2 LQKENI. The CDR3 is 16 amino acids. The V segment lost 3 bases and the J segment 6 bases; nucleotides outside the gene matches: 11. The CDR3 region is CASSPPSTGEGQPQHF. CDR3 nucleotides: TGTGCCAGCTCACCTCCGAGTACAGGGGAGGGTCAGCCCCAGCATTTT. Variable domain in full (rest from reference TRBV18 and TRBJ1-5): NAGVMQNPRHLVRRRGQEARLRCSPMKGHSHVYWYRQLPEEGLKFMVYLQKENIIDESGMPKERFSAEFPKEGPSILRIQQVVRGDSAAYFCASSPPSTGEGQPQHFGDGTRLSIL.

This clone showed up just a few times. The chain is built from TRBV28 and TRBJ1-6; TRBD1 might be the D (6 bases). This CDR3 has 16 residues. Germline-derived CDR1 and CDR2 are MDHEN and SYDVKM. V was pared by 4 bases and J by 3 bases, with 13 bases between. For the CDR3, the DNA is TGTGCCAGCAGTTCTATTACGGACAGCTATAATTCACCCCTCCACTTT. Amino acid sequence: CASSSITDSYNSPLHF.

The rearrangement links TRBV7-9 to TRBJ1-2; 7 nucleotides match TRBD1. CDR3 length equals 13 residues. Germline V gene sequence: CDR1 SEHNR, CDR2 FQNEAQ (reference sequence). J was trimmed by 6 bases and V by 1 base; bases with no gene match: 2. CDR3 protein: CASSLEQGNGYTF. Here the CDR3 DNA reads TGTGCCAGCAGCTTAGAACAGGGGAATGGCTACACCTTC.

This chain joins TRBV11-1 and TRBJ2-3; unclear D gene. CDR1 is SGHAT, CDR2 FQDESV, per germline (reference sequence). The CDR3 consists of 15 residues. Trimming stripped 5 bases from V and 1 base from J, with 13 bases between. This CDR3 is CASSDRPTRTDTQYF. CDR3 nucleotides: TGTGCCAGCAGCGATCGCCCGACACGCACAGATACGCAGTATTTT.

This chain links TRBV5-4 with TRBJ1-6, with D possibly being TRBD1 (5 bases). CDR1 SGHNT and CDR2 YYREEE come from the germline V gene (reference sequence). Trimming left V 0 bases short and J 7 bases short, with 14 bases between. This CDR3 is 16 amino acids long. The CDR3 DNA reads TGTGCCAGCAGCTTGGCCGTAGGGGCCAGAAATTCACCCCTCCACTTT. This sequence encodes CASSLAVGARNSPLHF.

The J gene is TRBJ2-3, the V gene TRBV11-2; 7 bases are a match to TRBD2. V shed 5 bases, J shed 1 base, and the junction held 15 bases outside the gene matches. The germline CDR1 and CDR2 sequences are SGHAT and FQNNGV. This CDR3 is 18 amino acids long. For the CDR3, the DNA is TGTGCCAGCAGCGACGTCCGACTAGCCCAAACGGGCACAGATACGCAGTATTTT. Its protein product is CASSDVRLAQTGTDTQYF.

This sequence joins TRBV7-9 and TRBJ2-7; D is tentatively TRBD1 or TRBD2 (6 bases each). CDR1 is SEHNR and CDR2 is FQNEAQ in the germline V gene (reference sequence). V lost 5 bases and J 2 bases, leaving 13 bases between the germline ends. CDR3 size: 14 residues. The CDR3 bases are TGTGCCAGCAGCCCCGGGGGCAAAACCTACGAGCAGTACTTC. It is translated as CASSPGGKTYEQYF.

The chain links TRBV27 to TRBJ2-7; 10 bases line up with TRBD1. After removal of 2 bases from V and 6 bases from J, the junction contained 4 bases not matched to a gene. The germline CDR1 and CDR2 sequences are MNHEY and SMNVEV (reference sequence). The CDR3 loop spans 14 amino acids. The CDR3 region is CASSLGTGVGEQYF. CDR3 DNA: TGTGCCAGCAGTTTAGGGACAGGGGTAGGCGAGCAGTACTTC.

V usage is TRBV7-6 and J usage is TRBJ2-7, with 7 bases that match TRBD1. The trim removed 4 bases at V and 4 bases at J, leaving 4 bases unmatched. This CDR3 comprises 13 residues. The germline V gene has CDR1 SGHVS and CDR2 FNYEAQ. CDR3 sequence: CASSSGQPYEQYF. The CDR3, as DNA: TGTGCCAGCAGCTCGGGACAGCCGTACGAGCAGTACTTC.

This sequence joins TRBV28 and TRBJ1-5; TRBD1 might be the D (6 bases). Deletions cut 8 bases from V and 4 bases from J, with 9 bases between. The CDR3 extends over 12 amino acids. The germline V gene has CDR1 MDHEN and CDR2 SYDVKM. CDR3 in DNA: TGTGCCAGCGGGGGGCCTAATCAGCCCCAGCATTTT. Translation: CASGGPNQPQHF. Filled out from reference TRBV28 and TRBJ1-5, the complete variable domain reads DVKVTQSSRYLVKRTGEKVFLECVQDMDHENMFWYRQDPGLGLRLIYFSYDVKMKEKGDIPEGYSVSREKKERFSLILESASTNQTSMYLCASGGPNQPQHFGDGTRLSIL.

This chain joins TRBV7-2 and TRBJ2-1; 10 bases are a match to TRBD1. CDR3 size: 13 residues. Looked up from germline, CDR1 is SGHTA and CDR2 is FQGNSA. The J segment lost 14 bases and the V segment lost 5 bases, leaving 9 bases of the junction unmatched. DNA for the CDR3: TGTGCCAGCAGCACGGGACAGGGGACTTTCGAGTTCTTC. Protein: CASSTGQGTFEFF.